The next 15 T cell receptor beta chains were all read from a single sample in a study of shared clonotypes between healthy human individuals. Assay: immunoSEQ multiplex PCR; the TCRdb copy retains only in-frame clones and omits some. The sample carries more than 90,000 clones, approximately 61% recorded once. Sequences were obtained from memory CD8+ T cells sorted from blood. Subset: CD45RO+ cells pooled with CCR7-negative TemRA cells. The receptors derive from a young man in good health.

This clone has just a few counts. The genes are TRBV6-5 and TRBJ2-7; possible D gene TRBD2, 5 bases. This CDR3 has 15 amino acids. The V end lost 2 bases, the J end lost 0 bases, and 11 bases lay between the germline ends. Germline values: CDR1 MNHEY, CDR2 SVGAGI. Here the CDR3 reads CASSYDSEGSYEQYF. The CDR3 DNA is TGTGCCAGCAGTTACGATAGCGAGGGCTCCTACGAGCAGTACTTC.

The chain employs TRBV11-3 and TRBJ2-3; D is perhaps TRBD2 (6 bases). This CDR3 region has 16 residues. Trimming removed 3 bases from V and 1 base from J, with 14 bases in between. Germline V lookup: CDR1 SGHNT, CDR2 YENEEA. The CDR3 here is CASSLGTGGGTDTQYF. The CDR3 region has the DNA TGTGCCAGCAGCTTGGGGACTGGCGGGGGCACAGATACGCAGTATTTT.

The rearrangement uses TRBV2 and TRBJ2-3; D is unresolved. CDR1 and CDR2 (germline): SNHLY, FYNNEI. This CDR3 region has 12 residues. The ends were cut back, 4 bases at V and 3 bases at J, with 5 bases in the middle. The CDR3 is CASSALTDTQYF. In DNA, the CDR3 is TGTGCCAGCAGTGCCTTAACAGATACGCAGTATTTT.

This chain connects TRBV11-3 to TRBJ2-7; a weak D match, TRBD1 (6 bases). The CDR3 is 15 amino acids. The germline V gene has CDR1 SGHNT and CDR2 YENEEA. Trimming cost V 4 bases and J 6 bases, with 19 bases left between them. Here the CDR3 reads CASSSAGDVSPEQYF. For the CDR3, the DNA is TGTGCCAGCAGCTCCGCAGGGGACGTGAGTCCCGAGCAGTACTTC.

V gene TRBV9 combines with J gene TRBJ1-3; no reliable D call. Germline CDR1 and CDR2: SGDLS and YYNGEE. Deletions cut 4 bases from V and 0 bases from J, with 11 bases between. The CDR3 has 15 amino acids. CDR3 residues: CASSSDGDSGNTIYF. In nucleotides, the CDR3 is TGTGCCAGCAGCTCGGACGGGGACTCTGGAAACACCATATATTTT.

The chain uses TRBV28 and TRBJ1-1; D might be TRBD1 (5 bases). V lost 5 bases and J 0 bases, leaving 16 bases between the germline ends. CDR3 length: 16 residues. Germline lookup yields CDR1 MDHEN and CDR2 SYDVKM. CDR3 in amino acids: CASSVSGGPMNTEAFF. In nucleotides, the CDR3 is TGTGCCAGCAGTGTTAGCGGGGGACCTATGAACACTGAAGCTTTCTTT.

The chain carries TRBV7-9 and TRBJ2-7; tentative D call: TRBD2 (6 bases). The CDR3 is made up of 12 amino acids. Germline assignment: CDR1 SEHNR and CDR2 FQNEAQ (reference sequence). V was trimmed by 5 bases and J by 6 bases, leaving 11 bases between them. This CDR3 reads CASSKLAPEQYF. The CDR3 DNA is TGTGCCAGCAGCAAACTAGCCCCCGAGCAGTACTTC.

V is TRBV5-5 and J is TRBJ2-1; D is unclear. V was cut by 4 bases and J by 8 bases, with 16 bases left in between. The CDR3 extends over 14 amino acids. Germline V gene lookup returns CDR1 SGHKS and CDR2 YYEKEE (reference sequence). CDR3 residues: CASSLQPGGDEQFF. The DNA of the CDR3 is TGTGCCAGCAGCCTTCAACCAGGTGGGGATGAGCAGTTCTTC.

The genes are TRBV7-8 and TRBJ2-1, with 10 bases that match TRBD1. This CDR3 comprises 15 residues. Germline V CDR1 and CDR2: SGHVS, FQNEAQ. V shed 2 bases, J shed 4 bases, and the junction held 2 bases outside the gene matches. The CDR3 region is CASSLMGQGYNEQFF. The CDR3 coding sequence is TGTGCCAGCAGCTTAATGGGACAGGGGTACAATGAGCAGTTCTTC.

The chain uses TRBV7-8 and TRBJ2-7; no reliable D call. Germline CDR1 and CDR2: SGHVS and FQNEAQ. V was trimmed by 1 base and J by 4 bases, leaving 11 bases between them. The length of the CDR3 is 14 residues. The CDR3 DNA reads TGTGCCAGCAGCTTAGAGGGAATTGTGTACGAGCAGTACTTC. Encoded protein: CASSLEGIVYEQYF.

This clone is a singleton in its sample. The chain joins TRBV23-1 to TRBJ1-4; D call uncertain. TRBV23-1 is an ORF, with its function uncertain. This CDR3 region has 12 residues. Trimming took 4 bases from V and 4 from J, leaving 4 bases between them. The CDR3 here is CASSRLNEKLFF. CDR3 bases: TGCGCCAGCAGTCGTCTTAATGAAAAACTGTTTTTT.

This chain joins TRBV7-2 and TRBJ2-7; the D call may be TRBD1 or TRBD2 (6 bases each). CDR1 and CDR2 from the germline V gene are SGHTA and FQGNSA. The CDR3 runs to 17 residues. The germline V and J ends were trimmed by 1 base and 4 bases, with 20 bases remaining between them. The CDR3 reads CASSLGGGSRLIYEQYF. CDR3 coding DNA: TGTGCCAGCAGCTTAGGAGGGGGGTCCCGCTTGATATACGAGCAGTACTTC.

This clone was found a few times. The CDR3 DNA is TGCGCCAGCAGTGAGACTAGCGCCTACGAGCAGTACTTC. This translates into CASSETSAYEQYF. J is TRBJ2-7 and V is TRBV10-2, with 7 bases fitting TRBD2. V lost 2 bases, J lost 2 bases, and 0 bases stayed unmatched. The length of the CDR3 is 13 residues. Germline CDR1 reads WSHSY; CDR2 reads SAAADI.

The genes are TRBV11-2 and TRBJ2-7; D not resolved. V was pared by 3 bases and J by 3 bases, with 9 bases between. This CDR3 spans 13 amino acids. CDR1 is SGHAT and CDR2 is FQNNGV in the germline V gene. The CDR3 here is CASSLSAGYEQYF. CDR3 DNA: TGTGCCAGCAGCTTGTCCGCCGGCTACGAGCAGTACTTC.

The CDR3 DNA reads as TGTGCCAGCAGTGAGGGGCCTTCGGAAAAACTGTTTTTT. Encoded protein: CASSEGPSEKLFF. The rearrangement joins TRBV2 to TRBJ1-4; a weak D match, TRBD1 (5 bases). The CDR3 loop spans 13 amino acids. CDR1 and CDR2 (germline): SNHLY, FYNNEI. The V end lost 3 bases, the J end lost 8 bases, and 10 bases lay between the germline ends.